Each of the 14 T cell receptor beta chains below was sequenced from the same sample in a study of T cell responses to AZD1222 COVID-19 vaccine. Sequenced by immunoSEQ multiplex PCR; TCRdb stores in-frame clones only, minus some. The sample comprises approximately 270,000 clones, around 93% of which are singletons, and approximately 0.52% rests with the top ten. Sequenced here: peripheral blood, sampled 28 days after the second AZD1222 dose. All receptors derive from an adult who received the AZD1222 COVID-19 vaccine.

The chain couples TRBV28 to TRBJ2-7; D may be TRBD2 (6 bases). CDR3 length equals 17 residues. V was clipped by 6 bases and J by 2 bases, with 23 bases between them. The germline V gene encodes CDR1 MDHEN and CDR2 SYDVKM. CDR3 residues: CASSPSPTRDGTYEQYF. CDR3 bases: TGTGCCAGCAGCCCATCACCCACGCGGGACGGCACCTACGAGCAGTACTTC.

The V gene is TRBV28, the J gene TRBJ2-7; D remains unclear. Per the germline V gene, CDR1 is MDHEN and CDR2 is SYDVKM. CDR3 length: 15 amino acids. V was cut by 6 bases and J by 2 bases, with 17 bases left in between. CDR3 coding DNA: TGTGCCAGCAGCCCAAAATGGACGGATGCCTACGAGCAGTACTTC. It translates to CASSPKWTDAYEQYF.

The DNA for the CDR3 is TGTGCCAGCAGCTTCGGGTCAGGCGAGACCCAGTACTTC. Protein sequence: CASSFGSGETQYF. The V call is TRBV5-6, the J call TRBJ2-5; no clear D gene. Germline assignment: CDR1 SGHDT and CDR2 YYEEEE. The CDR3 is 13 residues long. The V end was cut by 2 bases, the J end by 5 bases, with 10 bases between.

The chain recombines TRBV5-5 with TRBJ2-3; possible D gene TRBD2, 6 bases. Trimming stripped 5 bases from V and 3 bases from J, with 16 bases between. The CDR3 totals 15 residues. Germline V CDR1 and CDR2: SGHKS, YYEKEE (reference sequence). The CDR3 loop reads CASSWGHRGTDTQYF. In nucleotides, the CDR3 is TGTGCCAGCAGTTGGGGCCATCGGGGGACAGATACGCAGTATTTT.

The chain is built from TRBV5-1 and TRBJ1-5, with 7 bases that match TRBD1. Germline CDR1 SGHRS, CDR2 YFSETQ. The CDR3 is 17 residues long. Trimming cost V 0 bases and J 6 bases; bases outside gene matches: 12. CDR3 loop: CASSLDPPPQGVQPQHF. CDR3 nucleotides: TGCGCCAGCAGCTTGGATCCCCCCCCGCAGGGGGTTCAGCCCCAGCATTTT.

This clone was detected only once. The V call is TRBV24-1, the J call TRBJ2-3, with D uncertain. There are 12 residues in the CDR3. Germline loops: CDR1 KGHDR, CDR2 SFDVKD. Between the trimmed V and J ends, which lost 8 bases and 2 bases, there was a span of 7 bases. Here the CDR3 DNA reads TGTGCCACCAAAAGCCTCACAGATACGCAGTATTTT. This sequence encodes CATKSLTDTQYF.

The CDR3 region has the DNA TGCGCCAGCAGCTCCCCCCGCGTGGGGCTGAACACTGAAGCTTTCTTT. It translates to CASSSPRVGLNTEAFF. The V and J genes are TRBV5-1 and TRBJ1-1, with a possible D match to TRBD1 (5 bases). The V end was cut by 3 bases, the J end by 0 bases, with 15 bases between. CDR3 length: 16 residues. In germline, CDR1 is SGHRS, CDR2 YFSETQ.

J is TRBJ2-7 and V is TRBV9, with D perhaps matching TRBD1 or TRBD2 (5 bases each). Germline V gene data show CDR1 as SGDLS and CDR2 as YYNGEE. Trimming left V 0 bases short and J 3 bases short, with 16 bases between. The CDR3 loop spans 16 amino acids. The CDR3 spells CASSVGGSASHYEQYF. In DNA form, the CDR3 reads TGTGCCAGCAGCGTAGGGGGGTCAGCGAGCCACTACGAGCAGTACTTC. Supplemented by reference TRBV9 and TRBJ2-7, the full variable domain reads DSGVTQTPKHLITATGQRVTLRCSPRSGDLSVYWYQQSLDQGLQFLIQYYNGEERAKGNILERFSAQQFPDLHSELNLSSLELGDSALYFCASSVGGSASHYEQYFGPGTRLTVT.

V usage is TRBV25-1 and J usage is TRBJ2-7; TRBD2 matches 9 bases. V trimming: 4 bases; J trimming: 2 bases; junction bases outside the gene matches: 3. The CDR3 is 14 residues long. The V gene's germline CDR1 is MGHDK and CDR2 SYGVNS. DNA of the CDR3: TGTGCCAGCAGTGCCGGGACTAGCCCCTACGAGCAGTACTTC. It is translated as CASSAGTSPYEQYF.

The J gene is TRBJ2-7, the V gene TRBV7-9; 12 positions match TRBD2. CDR1 SEHNR and CDR2 FQNEAQ come from the germline V gene (reference sequence). CDR3 size: 16 residues. V shed 6 bases and J 3 bases; nucleotides not matched to a gene: 9. The CDR3 region is CASSSRRLAGVYEQYF. CDR3 nucleotide sequence: TGTGCCAGCAGTTCTAGGAGACTAGCGGGAGTCTACGAGCAGTACTTC.

This CDR3 reads CASSQATGQGAYEQYF. Here the CDR3 DNA reads TGTGCCAGCAGCCAAGCTACGGGACAGGGGGCTTACGAGCAGTACTTC. The J gene is TRBJ2-7, the V gene TRBV3-1 (or the pseudogene TRBV3-2); 12 bases match TRBD1. Germline V gene lookup returns CDR1 LGHDT and CDR2 YNNKEL (reference sequence). The CDR3 spans 16 residues. The V segment lost 1 base and the J segment 4 bases; nucleotides outside the gene matches: 5.

The chain is built from TRBV28 and TRBJ1-2; D is ambiguous. Germline V gene data show CDR1 as MDHEN and CDR2 as SYDVKM. The CDR3 has 11 residues. The germline V and J ends were trimmed by 8 bases and 8 bases, with 12 bases remaining between them. As DNA, the CDR3 is TGTGCCAGCTCGAGGCCAAGGGGCTACACCTTC. This gives the protein CASSRPRGYTF.

J is TRBJ2-2 and V is TRBV5-1, with TRBD1 as a possible D gene (8 bases). The CDR3 spans 17 residues. Germline V CDR1 and CDR2: SGHRS, YFSETQ. V was cut by 0 bases and J by 3 bases, with 15 bases left in between. For the CDR3, the DNA is TGCGCCAGCAGCTTGGGGAGCGGGACAGGAGACACCGGGGAGCTGTTTTTT. Translating it yields CASSLGSGTGDTGELFF.

The chain joins TRBV3-1 (or the pseudogene TRBV3-2) to TRBJ1-1; D call uncertain. From germline, CDR1 is LGHDT and CDR2 YNNKEL (reference sequence). Trimming pared 0 bases from V and 0 bases from J, leaving 5 bases between. CDR3 length: 14 residues. DNA of the CDR3: TGTGCCAGCAGCCAAGACAATCTGAACACTGAAGCTTTCTTT. Its translation is CASSQDNLNTEAFF.